This T cell receptor beta chain stems from a study of response to subunit inactivated influenza vaccine. Points from the study as a whole: The authors suggested that every seasonal influenza vaccination recruits few new T cells.

This clonotype was found a few times. Antigen specificity is unknown. TCRdb redid the calling of the RT-PCR reads with MiXCR, one entry per CDR3 protein. The sample includes 650,000 to 700,000 distinct CDR3 sequences, approximately 15% of them seen just once. The CDR3 has 13 amino acids. V was clipped by 2 bases and J by 4 bases, with 9 bases between them. Looked up from germline, CDR1 is ENHRY and CDR2 is SYGVKD. The origin of this receptor is a man between 50 and 59 years old who received an inactivated influenza vaccine. V and J are TRBV10-3 and TRBJ2-7, with D unclear. The specimen comprised PBMCs from blood, sampled 11 to 12 days after vaccination. CDR3: CAISEVYAYEQYF. CDR3 nucleotides: TGTGCCATCAGTGAGGTATACGCTTACGAGCAGTACTTC.